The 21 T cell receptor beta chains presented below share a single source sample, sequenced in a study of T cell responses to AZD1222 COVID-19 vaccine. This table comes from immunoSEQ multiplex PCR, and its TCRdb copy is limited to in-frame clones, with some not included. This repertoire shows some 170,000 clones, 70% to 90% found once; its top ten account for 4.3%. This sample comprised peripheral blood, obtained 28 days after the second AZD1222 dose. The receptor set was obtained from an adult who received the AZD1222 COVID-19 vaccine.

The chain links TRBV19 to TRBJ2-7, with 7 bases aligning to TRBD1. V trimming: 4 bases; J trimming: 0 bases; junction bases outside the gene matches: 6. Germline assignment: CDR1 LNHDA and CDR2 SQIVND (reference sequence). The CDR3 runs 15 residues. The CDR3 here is CASSTSDRSSYEQYF. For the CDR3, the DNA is TGTGCCAGTAGTACCTCGGACAGGAGCTCCTACGAGCAGTACTTC.

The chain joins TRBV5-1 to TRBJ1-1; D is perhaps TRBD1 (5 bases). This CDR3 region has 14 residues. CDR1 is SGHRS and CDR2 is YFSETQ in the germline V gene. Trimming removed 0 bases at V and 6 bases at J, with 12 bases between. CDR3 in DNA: TGCGCCAGCAGCTTGGGCGGGGGGACCGCTGAAGCTTTCTTT. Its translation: CASSLGGGTAEAFF.

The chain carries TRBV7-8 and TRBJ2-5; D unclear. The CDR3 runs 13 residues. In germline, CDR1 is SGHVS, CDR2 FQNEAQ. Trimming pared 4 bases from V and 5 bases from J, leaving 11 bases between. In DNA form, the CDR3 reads TGTGCCAGCAGCTCCTACCTTCGGGAGACCCAGTACTTC. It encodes CASSSYLRETQYF.

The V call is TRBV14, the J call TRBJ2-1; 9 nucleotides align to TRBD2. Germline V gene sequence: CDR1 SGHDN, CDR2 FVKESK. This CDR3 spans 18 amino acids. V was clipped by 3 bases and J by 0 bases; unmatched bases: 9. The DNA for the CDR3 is TGTGCCAGCAGCCAGAAAGCGGGGGGAAGAAGCTCCTACAATGAGCAGTTCTTC. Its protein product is CASSQKAGGRSSYNEQFF. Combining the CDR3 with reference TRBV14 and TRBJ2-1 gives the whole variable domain EAGVTQFPSHSVIEKGQTVTLRCDPISGHDNLYWYRRVMGKEIKFLLHFVKESKQDESGMPNNRFLAERTGGTYSTLKVQPAELEDSGVYFCASSQKAGGRSSYNEQFFGPGTRLTVL.

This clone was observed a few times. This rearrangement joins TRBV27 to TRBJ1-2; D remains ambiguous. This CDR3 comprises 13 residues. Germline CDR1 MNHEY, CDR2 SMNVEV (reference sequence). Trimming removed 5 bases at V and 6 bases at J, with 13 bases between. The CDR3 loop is CASSRFSSDGYTF. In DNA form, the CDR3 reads TGTGCCAGCAGTAGGTTTTCCTCCGATGGCTACACCTTC.

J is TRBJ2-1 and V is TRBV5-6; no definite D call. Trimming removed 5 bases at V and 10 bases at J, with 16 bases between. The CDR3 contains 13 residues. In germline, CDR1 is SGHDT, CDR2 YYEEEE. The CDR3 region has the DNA TGTGCCAGCAGTGACGGCCGTGGTGGCGAGCAGTTCTTC. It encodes CASSDGRGGEQFF.

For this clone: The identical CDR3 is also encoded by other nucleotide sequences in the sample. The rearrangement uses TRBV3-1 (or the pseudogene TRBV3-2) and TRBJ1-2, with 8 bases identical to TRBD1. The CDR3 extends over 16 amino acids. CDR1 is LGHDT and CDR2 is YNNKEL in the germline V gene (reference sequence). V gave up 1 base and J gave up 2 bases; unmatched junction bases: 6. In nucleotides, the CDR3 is TGTGCCAGCAGCCAAGTGGGGACAGGACGCAACTATGGCTACACCTTC. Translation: CASSQVGTGRNYGYTF.

The CDR3 loop reads CASSLTGRLRTEAFF. CDR3 coding DNA: TGTGCCAGCAGCCTAACAGGGAGGTTGCGAACTGAAGCTTTCTTT. The chain has TRBV3-1 (or the pseudogene TRBV3-2) and TRBJ1-1; D may be TRBD1 (6 bases). Germline assignment: CDR1 LGHDT and CDR2 YNNKEL (reference sequence). The CDR3 extends over 15 amino acids. V shed 4 bases and J shed 5 bases, with 17 bases lying between them.

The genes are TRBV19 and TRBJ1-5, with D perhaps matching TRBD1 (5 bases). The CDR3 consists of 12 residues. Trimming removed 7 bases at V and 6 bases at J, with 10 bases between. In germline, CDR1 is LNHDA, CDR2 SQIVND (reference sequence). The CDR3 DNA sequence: TGTGCCAGTAACGTGGGGCGTCAGCCCCAGCATTTT. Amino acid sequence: CASNVGRQPQHF.

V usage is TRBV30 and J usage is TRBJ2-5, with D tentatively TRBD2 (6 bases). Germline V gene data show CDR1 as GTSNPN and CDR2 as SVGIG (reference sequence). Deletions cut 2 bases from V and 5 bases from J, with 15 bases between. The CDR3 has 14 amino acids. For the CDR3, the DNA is TGTGCCTGGAGTATTGTTGGGGGGTGGGAGACCCAGTACTTC. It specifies CAWSIVGGWETQYF.

DNA for the CDR3: TGTGCCAGCAGGCCCACAGGAATCGATTCACCCCTCCACTTT. Encoded protein: CASRPTGIDSPLHF. The rearrangement joins TRBV7-9 to TRBJ1-6, with a tentative D call TRBD1 (5 bases). This CDR3 has 14 amino acids. V was clipped by 6 bases and J by 8 bases, with 14 bases between them. Germline values: CDR1 SEHNR, CDR2 FQNEAQ (reference sequence).

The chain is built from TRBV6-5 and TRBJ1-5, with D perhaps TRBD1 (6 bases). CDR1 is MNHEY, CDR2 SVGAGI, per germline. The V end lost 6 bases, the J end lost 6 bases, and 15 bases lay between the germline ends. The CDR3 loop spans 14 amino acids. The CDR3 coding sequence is TGTGCCAGCAGCGAGACAGGAGAAGGTCAGCCCCAGCATTTT. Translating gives CASSETGEGQPQHF.

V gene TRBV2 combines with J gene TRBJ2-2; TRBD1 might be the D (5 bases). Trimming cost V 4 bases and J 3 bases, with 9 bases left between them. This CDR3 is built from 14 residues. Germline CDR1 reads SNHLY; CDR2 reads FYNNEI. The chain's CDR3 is CASSGDRDTGELFF. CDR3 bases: TGTGCCAGCAGTGGAGACAGAGACACCGGGGAGCTGTTTTTT.

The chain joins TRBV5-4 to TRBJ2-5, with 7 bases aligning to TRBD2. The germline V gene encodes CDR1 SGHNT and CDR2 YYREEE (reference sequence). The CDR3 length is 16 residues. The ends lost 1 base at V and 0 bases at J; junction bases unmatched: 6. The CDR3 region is CASSLRAGRNQETQYF. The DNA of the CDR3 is TGTGCCAGCAGCTTGAGAGCGGGGAGAAACCAAGAGACCCAGTACTTC.

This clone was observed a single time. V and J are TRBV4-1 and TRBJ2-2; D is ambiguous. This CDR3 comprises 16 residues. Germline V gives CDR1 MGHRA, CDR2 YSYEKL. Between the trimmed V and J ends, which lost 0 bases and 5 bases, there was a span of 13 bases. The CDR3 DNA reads TGCGCCAGCAGCCAAGATACGGCCTCCCGGACCGGGGAGCTGTTTTTT. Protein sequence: CASSQDTASRTGELFF.

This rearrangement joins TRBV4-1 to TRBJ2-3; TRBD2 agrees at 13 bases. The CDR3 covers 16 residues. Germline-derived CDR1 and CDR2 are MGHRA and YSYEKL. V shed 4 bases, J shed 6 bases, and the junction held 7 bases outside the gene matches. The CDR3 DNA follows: TGCGCCAGCAGCCGACTAGCGGGGGGAGGGACGGATACGCAGTATTTT. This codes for CASSRLAGGGTDTQYF.

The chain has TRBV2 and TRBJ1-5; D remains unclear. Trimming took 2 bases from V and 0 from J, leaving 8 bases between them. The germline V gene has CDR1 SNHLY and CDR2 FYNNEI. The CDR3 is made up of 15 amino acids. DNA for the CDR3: TGTGCCAGCAGTGAAACTAGCTATAGCAATCAGCCCCAGCATTTT. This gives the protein CASSETSYSNQPQHF.

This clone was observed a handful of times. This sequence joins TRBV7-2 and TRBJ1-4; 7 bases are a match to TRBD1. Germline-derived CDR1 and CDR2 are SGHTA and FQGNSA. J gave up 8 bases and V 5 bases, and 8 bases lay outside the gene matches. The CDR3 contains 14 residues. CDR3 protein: CASSRNRGGEKLFF. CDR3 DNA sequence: TGTGCCAGCAGCCGTAACAGGGGCGGAGAAAAACTGTTTTTT.

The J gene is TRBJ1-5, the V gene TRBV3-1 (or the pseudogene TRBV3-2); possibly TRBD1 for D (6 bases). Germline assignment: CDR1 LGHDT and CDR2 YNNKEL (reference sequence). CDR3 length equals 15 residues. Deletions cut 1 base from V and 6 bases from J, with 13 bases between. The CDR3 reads CASSQGVQGGQPQHF. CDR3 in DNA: TGTGCCAGCAGCCAAGGGGTACAGGGAGGTCAGCCCCAGCATTTT.

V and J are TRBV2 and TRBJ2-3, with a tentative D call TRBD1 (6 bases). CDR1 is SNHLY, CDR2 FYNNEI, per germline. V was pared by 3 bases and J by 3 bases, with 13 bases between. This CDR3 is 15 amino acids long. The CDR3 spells CASSEGRGLTDTQYF. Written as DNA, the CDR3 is TGTGCCAGCAGTGAGGGCAGGGGTTTGACAGATACGCAGTATTTT. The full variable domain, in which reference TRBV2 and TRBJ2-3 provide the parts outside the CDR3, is EPEVTQTPSHQVTQMGQEVILRCVPISNHLYFYWYRQILGQKVEFLVSFYNNEISEKSEIFDDQFSVERPDGSNFTLKIRSTKLEDSAMYFCASSEGRGLTDTQYFGPGTRLTVL.

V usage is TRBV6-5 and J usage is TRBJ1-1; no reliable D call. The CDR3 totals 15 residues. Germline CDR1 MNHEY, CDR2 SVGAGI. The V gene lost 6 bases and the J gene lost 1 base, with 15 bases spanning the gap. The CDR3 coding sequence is TGTGCCAGCAGACCTAGTGACACGAGGAACACTGAAGCTTTCTTT. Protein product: CASRPSDTRNTEAFF.